Here is one T cell receptor beta chain with its context. Germline lookup yields CDR1 LNHDA and CDR2 SQIVND (reference sequence). V lost 1 base and J 3 bases, leaving 7 bases between the germline ends. The CDR3 runs 13 residues. The data derive from a study of blood T cell repertoires in COVID-19. Study overall: Sample material is recorded as cDNA or gDNA derived from T cells, B-cell-depleted T cells, or PBMCs.

Data came from immunoSEQ multiplex PCR; TCRdb stores just in-frame clones and leaves some out. The repertoire holds nearly 90,000 clones, approximately 88% seen once, with 11% in the top ten. The sequence was obtained from a man older than 75 with acute or convalescent COVID-19. The chain uses TRBV19 and TRBJ2-7; D is perhaps TRBD2 (5 bases). Source material: peripheral blood. As DNA, the CDR3 is TGTGCCAGTAGTATAGGGGAGCGCTACGAGCAGTACTTC. Amino acid sequence: CASSIGERYEQYF.